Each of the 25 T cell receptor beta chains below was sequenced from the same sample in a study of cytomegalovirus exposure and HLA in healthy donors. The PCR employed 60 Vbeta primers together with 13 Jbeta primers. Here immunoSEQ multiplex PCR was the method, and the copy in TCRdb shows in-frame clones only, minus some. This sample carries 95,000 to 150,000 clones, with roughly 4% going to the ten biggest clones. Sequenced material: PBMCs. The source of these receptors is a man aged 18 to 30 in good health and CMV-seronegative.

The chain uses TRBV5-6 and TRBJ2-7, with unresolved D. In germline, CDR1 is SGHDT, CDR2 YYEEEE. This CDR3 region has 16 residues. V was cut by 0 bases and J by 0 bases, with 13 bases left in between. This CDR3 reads CASSLVRELSSYEQYF. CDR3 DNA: TGTGCCAGCAGCTTGGTCCGAGAGTTGAGCTCCTACGAGCAGTACTTC.

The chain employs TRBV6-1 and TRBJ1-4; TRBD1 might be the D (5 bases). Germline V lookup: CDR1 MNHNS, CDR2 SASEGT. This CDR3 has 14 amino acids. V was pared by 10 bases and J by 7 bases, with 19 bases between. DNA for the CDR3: TGTGCCATACAACTGGGACTTGGTTTTGAAAAACTGTTTTTT. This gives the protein CAIQLGLGFEKLFF.

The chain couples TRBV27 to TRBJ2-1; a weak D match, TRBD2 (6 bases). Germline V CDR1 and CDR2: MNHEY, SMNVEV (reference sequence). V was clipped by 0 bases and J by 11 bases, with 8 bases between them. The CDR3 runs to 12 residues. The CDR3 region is CASSLSGRKQFF. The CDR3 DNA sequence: TGTGCCAGCAGTTTATCGGGGAGGAAGCAGTTCTTC.

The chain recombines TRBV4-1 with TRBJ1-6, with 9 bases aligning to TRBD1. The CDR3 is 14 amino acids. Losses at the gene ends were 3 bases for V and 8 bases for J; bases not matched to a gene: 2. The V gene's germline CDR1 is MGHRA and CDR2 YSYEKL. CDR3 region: CASSQRQGDSPLHF. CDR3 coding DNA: TGCGCCAGCAGCCAGCGACAGGGGGATTCACCCCTCCACTTT.

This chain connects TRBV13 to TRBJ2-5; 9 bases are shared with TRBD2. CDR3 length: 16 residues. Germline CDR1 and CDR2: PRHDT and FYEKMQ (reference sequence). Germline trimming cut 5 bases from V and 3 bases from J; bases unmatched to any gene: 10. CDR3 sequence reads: CASSPRVAGAKETQYF. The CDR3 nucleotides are TGTGCCAGCAGCCCCCGGGTAGCGGGGGCCAAAGAGACCCAGTACTTC.

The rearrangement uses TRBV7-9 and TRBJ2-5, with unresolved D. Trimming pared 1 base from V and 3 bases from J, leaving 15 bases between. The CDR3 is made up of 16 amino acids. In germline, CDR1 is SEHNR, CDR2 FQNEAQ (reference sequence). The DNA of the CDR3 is TGTGCCAGCAGCTTAGAAGATGGCAGGCCAGAAGAGACCCAGTACTTC. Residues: CASSLEDGRPEETQYF.

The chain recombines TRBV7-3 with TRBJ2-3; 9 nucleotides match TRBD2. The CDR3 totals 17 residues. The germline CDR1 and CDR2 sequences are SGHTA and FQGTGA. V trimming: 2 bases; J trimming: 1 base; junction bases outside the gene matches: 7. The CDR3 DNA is TGTGCCAGCAGCTTATTAGCTAGCGGGGTTGGCACAGATACGCAGTATTTT. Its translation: CASSLLASGVGTDTQYF.

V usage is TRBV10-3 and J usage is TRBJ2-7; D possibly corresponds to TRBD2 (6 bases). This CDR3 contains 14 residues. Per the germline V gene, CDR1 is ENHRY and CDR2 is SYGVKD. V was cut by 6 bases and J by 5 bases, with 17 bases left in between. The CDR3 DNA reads TGTGCCATCAGCACTGGAGGGGCGTCGGACGAGCAGTACTTC. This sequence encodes CAISTGGASDEQYF.

The CDR3 coding sequence is TGTGCCAGCCATAGACAGGGGTACTCCTACGAGCAGTACTTC. The encoded protein is CASHRQGYSYEQYF. The chain carries TRBV18 and TRBJ2-7; 8 positions match TRBD1. Germline V lookup: CDR1 KGHSH, CDR2 LQKENI. V lost 8 bases and J lost 0; bases outside the gene matches: 6. The CDR3 consists of 14 residues.

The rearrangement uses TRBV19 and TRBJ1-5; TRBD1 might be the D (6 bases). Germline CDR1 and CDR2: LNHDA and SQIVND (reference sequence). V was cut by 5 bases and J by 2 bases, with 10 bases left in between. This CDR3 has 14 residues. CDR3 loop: CASSSEGGNQPQHF. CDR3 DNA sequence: TGTGCCAGTAGTTCAGAGGGGGGCAATCAGCCCCAGCATTTT. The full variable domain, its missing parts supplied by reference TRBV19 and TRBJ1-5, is DGGITQSPKYLFRKEGQNVTLSCEQNLNHDAMYWYRQDPGQGLRLIYYSQIVNDFQKGDIAEGYSVSREKKESFPLTVTSAQKNPTAFYLCASSSEGGNQPQHFGDGTRLSIL.

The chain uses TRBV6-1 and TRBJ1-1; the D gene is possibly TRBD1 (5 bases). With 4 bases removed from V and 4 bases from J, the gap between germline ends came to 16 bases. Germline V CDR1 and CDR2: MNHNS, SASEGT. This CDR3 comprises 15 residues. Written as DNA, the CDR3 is TGTGCCAGCAGTGGCGGGACTCATGGGGGCACTGAAGCTTTCTTT. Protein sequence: CASSGGTHGGTEAFF.

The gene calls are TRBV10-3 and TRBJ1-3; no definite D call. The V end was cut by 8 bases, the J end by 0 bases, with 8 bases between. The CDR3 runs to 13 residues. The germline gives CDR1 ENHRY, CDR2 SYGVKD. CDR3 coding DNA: TGTGCCATCCTCAGTGGCTCTGGAAACACCATATATTTT. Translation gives CAILSGSGNTIYF.

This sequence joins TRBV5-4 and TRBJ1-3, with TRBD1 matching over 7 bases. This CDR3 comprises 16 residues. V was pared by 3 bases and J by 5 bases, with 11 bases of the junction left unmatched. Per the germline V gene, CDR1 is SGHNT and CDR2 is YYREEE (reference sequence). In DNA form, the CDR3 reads TGTGCCAGCAGCTCAAGGACAGGCGGTTATAGAAACACCATATATTTT. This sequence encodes CASSSRTGGYRNTIYF.

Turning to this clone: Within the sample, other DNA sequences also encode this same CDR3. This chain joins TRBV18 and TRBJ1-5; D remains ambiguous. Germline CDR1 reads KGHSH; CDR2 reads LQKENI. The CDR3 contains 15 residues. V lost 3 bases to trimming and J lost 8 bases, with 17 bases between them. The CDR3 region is CASSPPGSRAEPQHF. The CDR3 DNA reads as TGTGCCAGCTCACCGCCGGGGAGCCGAGCGGAGCCCCAGCATTTT.

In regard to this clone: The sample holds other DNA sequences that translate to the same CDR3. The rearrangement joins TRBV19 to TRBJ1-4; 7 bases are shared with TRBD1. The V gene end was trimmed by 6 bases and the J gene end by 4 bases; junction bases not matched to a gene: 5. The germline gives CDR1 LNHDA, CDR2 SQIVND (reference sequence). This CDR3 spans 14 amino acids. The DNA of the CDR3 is TGTGCCAGTAGGAGGGGGCCCGGTAATGAAAAACTGTTTTTT. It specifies CASRRGPGNEKLFF.

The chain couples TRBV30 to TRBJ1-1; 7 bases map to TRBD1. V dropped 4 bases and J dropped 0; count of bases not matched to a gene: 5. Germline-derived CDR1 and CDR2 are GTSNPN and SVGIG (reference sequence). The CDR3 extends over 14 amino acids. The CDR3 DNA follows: TGTGCCTGGAATCTCGGACAGGTGAACACTGAAGCTTTCTTT. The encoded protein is CAWNLGQVNTEAFF.

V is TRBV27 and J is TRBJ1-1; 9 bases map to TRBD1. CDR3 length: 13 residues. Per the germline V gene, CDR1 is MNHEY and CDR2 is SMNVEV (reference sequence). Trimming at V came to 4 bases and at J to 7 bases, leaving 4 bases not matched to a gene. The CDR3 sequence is CASSSDRGFEAFF. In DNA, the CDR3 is TGTGCCAGCAGTTCTGACAGGGGGTTTGAAGCTTTCTTT.

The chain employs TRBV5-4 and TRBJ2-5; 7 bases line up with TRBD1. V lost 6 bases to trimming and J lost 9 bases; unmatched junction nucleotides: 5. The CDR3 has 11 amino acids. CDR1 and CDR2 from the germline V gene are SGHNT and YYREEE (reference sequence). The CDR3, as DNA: TGTGCCAGCATCACCCAGGGGGCCCAGTACTTC. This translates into CASITQGAQYF.

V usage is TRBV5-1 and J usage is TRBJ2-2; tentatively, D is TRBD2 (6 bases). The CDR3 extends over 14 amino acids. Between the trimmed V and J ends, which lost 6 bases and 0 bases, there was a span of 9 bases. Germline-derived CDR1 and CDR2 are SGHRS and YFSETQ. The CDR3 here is CASIGTANTGELFF. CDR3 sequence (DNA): TGCGCCAGCATCGGGACTGCGAACACCGGGGAGCTGTTTTTT. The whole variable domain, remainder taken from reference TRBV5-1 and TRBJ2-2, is KAGVTQTPRYLIKTRGQQVTLSCSPISGHRSVSWYQQTPGQGLQFLFEYFSETQRNKGNFPGRFSGRQFSNSRSEMNVSTLELGDSALYLCASIGTANTGELFFGEGSRLTVL.

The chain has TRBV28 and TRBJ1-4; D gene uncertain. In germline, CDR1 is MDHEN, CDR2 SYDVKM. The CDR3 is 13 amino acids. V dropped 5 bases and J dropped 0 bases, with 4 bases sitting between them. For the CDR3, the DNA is TGTGCCAGCAGTCCCTCAACTAATGAAAAACTGTTTTTT. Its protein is CASSPSTNEKLFF.

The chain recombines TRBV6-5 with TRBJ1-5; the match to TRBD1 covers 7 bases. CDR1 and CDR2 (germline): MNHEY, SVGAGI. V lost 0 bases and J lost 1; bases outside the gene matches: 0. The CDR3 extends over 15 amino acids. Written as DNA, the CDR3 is TGTGCCAGCAGTTACTCGACAGGGAGCAATCAGCCCCAGCATTTT. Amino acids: CASSYSTGSNQPQHF.

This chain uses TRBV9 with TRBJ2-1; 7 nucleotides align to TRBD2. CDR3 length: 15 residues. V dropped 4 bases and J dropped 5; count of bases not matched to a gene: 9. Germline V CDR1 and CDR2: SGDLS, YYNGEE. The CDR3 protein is CASSLGLVPNNEQFF. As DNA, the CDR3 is TGTGCCAGCAGCTTAGGACTAGTCCCCAACAATGAGCAGTTCTTC.

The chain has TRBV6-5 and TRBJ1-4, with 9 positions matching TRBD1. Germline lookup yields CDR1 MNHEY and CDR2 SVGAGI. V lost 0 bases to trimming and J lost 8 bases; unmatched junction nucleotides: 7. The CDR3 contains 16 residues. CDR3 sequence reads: CASSYSLDRGGEKLFF. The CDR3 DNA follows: TGTGCCAGCAGTTACTCCTTGGACAGGGGAGGGGAAAAACTGTTTTTT.

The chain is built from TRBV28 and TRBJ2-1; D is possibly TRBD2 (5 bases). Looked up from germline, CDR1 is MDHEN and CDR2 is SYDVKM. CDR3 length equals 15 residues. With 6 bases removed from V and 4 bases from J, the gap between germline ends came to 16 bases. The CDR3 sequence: CASRLTGNQYNEQFF. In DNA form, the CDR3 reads TGTGCCAGCAGGTTAACCGGGAACCAATACAATGAGCAGTTCTTC.

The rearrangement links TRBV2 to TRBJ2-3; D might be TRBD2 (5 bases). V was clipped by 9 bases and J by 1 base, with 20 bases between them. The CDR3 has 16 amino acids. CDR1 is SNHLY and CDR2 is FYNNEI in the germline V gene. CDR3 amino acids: CASPSNRGPGTDTQYF. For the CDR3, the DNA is TGTGCCAGTCCCTCTAACAGAGGGCCTGGCACAGATACGCAGTATTTT.